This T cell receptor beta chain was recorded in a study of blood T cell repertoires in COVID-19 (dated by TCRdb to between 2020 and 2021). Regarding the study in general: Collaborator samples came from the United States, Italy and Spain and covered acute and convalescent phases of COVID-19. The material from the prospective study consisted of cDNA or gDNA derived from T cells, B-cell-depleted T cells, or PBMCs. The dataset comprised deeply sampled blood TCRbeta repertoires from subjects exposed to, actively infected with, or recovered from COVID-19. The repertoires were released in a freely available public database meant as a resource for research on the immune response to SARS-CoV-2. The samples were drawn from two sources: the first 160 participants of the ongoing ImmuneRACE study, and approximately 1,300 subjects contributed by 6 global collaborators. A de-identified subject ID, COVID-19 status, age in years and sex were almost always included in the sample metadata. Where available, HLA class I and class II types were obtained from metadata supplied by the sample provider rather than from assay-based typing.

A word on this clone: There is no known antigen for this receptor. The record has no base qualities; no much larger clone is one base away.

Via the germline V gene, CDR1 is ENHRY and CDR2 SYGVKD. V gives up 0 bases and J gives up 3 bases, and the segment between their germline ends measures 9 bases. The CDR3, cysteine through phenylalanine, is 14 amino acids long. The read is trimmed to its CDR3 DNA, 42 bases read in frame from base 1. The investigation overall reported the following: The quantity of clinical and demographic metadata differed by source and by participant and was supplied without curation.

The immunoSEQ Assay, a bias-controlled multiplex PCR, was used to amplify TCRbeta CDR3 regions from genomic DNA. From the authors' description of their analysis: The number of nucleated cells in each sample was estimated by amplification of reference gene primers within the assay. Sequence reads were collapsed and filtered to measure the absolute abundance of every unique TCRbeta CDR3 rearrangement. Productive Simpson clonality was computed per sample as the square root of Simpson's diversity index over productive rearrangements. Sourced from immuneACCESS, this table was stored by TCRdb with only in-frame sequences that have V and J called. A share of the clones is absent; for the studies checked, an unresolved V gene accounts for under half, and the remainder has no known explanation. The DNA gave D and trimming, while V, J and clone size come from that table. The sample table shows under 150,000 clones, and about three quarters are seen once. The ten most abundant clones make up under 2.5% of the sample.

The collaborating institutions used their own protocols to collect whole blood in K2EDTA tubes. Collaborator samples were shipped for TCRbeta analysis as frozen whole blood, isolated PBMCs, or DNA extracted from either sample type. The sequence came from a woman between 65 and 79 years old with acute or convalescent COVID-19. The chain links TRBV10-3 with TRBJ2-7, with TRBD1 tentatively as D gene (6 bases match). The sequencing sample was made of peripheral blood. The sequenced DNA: TGTGCCATCAGTGAGTCCGGACAGAGCTACGAGCAGTACTTC. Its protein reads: CAISESGQSYEQYF.